This TCR beta chain was identified during a study of T cell responses to AZD1222 COVID-19 vaccine. Libraries were prepared by immunoSEQ multiplex PCR; TCRdb keeps only in-frame clonotypes and omits some of them. The table lists over 100,000 clones, approximately 87% of them singletons. Concerning this clone: Its antigen is currently unknown.

Regarding the study as a whole: Mostly white British, mostly female donors; authors suggested clonal diversity may be underestimated. Two AZD1222 administrations were followed by greater Spike-specific TCR breadth and depth. It was only 6 or 7 AZD1222 recipients who were seropositive at baseline. In the spike-specific TCR repertoire, nearly half reportedly target unmutated variant regions.

This CDR3 is built from 15 residues. The junction had 7 bases not matched to a gene; V was cut back by 3 bases and J by 5 bases. CDR1 is GTSNPN and CDR2 is SVGIG in the germline V gene (reference sequence). The source material was peripheral blood, sampled 28 days after the second AZD1222 dose. The receptor comes from an adult who received the AZD1222 COVID-19 vaccine. This chain uses TRBV30 with TRBJ2-5; 12 nucleotides match TRBD2. The CDR3 spells CAWRLAGGPWETQYF. Here the CDR3 DNA reads TGTGCCTGGAGGCTAGCGGGGGGGCCCTGGGAGACCCAGTACTTC.